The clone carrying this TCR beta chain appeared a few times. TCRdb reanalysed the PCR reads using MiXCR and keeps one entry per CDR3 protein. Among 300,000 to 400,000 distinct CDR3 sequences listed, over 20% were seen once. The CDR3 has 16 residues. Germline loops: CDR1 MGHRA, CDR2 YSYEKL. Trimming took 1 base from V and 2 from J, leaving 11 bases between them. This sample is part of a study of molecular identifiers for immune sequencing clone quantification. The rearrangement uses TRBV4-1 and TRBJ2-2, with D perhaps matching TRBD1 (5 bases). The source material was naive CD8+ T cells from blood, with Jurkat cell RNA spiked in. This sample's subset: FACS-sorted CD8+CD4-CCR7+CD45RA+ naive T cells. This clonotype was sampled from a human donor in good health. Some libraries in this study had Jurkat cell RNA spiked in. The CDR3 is CASSQGVGVNTGELFF. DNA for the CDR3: TGCGCCAGCAGCCAAGGAGTAGGGGTCAACACCGGGGAGCTGTTTTTT.